This TCR beta chain was sequenced in a study of vaccination and CD4 T cells after COVID-19. Across the whole study: Researchers treated cells with overlapping spike peptides taken from SARS-CoV-2, HCoV-NL63, HCoV-OC43 and HCoV-229E.

Details on this clonotype: The target antigen is unknown.

Specified treatment: 10-day PBMC culture with coronavirus spike peptide pools or control peptides (ViraFEST assay). CD4+ T cells that had been cultured provided DNA sequenced with the Oncomine TCR Beta short-read assay. TCRdb ran MiXCR on the PCR reads and lists one entry per CDR3 protein. The sample yields roughly 14,000 distinct CDR3 sequences, around 40% seen once. CDR3 length: 13 amino acids. Germline-derived CDR1 and CDR2 are MDHEN and SYDVKM. The V gene lost 5 bases and the J gene lost 8 bases, with 15 bases spanning the gap. The gene calls are TRBV28 and TRBJ1-2; TRBD1 might be the D (5 bases). The sequence came from a human donor who had recovered from COVID-19. The material was CD4+ T cells from blood, cultured in vitro, obtained before SARS-CoV-2 vaccination. The CDR3 DNA follows: TGTGCCAGCAGTCTTTTTCAGGGTGACGGCTACACCTTC. Protein product: CASSLFQGDGYTF.